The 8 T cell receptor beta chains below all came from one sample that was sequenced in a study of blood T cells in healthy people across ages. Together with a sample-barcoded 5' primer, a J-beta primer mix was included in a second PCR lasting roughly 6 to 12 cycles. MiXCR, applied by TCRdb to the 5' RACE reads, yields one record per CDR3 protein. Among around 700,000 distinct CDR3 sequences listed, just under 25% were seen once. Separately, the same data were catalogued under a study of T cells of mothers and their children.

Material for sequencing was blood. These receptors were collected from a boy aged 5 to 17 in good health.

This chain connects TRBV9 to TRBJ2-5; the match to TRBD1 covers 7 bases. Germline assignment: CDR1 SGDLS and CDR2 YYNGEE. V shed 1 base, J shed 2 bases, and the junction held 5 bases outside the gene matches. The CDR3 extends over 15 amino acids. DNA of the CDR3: TGTGCCAGCAGCGTAACGGGACAGCCACAAGAGACCCAGTACTTC. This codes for CASSVTGQPQETQYF.

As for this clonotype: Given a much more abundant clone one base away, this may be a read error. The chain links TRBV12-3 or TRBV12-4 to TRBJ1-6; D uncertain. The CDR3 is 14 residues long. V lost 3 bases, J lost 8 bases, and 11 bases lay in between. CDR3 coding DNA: TGTGCCAGCAGTTTCACCCGGGGAGATTCACCCCTCCACTTT. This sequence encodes CASSFTRGDSPLHF.

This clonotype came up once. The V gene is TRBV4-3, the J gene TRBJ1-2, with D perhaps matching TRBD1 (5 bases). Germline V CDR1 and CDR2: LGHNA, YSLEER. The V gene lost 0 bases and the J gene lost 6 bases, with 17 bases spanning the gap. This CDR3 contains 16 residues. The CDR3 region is CASSQDLGSREDGYTF. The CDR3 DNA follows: TGCGCCAGCAGCCAAGATCTCGGTAGCAGGGAGGATGGCTACACCTTC.

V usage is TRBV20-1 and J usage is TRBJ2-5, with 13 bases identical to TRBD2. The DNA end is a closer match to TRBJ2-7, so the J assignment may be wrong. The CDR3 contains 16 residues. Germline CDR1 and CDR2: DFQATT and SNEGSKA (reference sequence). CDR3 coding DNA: TGCAGTGCTACGGGACTAGCGGGGCCCAGCTCCTACGAGCAGTACTTC. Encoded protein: CSATGLAGPSSYEQYF.

CDR3 protein: CASSPARTGGSEKLFF. In DNA, the CDR3 is TGTGCCAGCAGCCCAGCCCGGACAGGGGGGAGTGAAAAACTGTTTTTT. The chain couples TRBV7-2 to TRBJ1-4; TRBD1 matches at 10 bases. CDR1 is SGHTA and CDR2 is FQGNSA in the germline V gene. J gave up 7 bases and V 5 bases, and 10 bases lay outside the gene matches. The CDR3 covers 16 residues.

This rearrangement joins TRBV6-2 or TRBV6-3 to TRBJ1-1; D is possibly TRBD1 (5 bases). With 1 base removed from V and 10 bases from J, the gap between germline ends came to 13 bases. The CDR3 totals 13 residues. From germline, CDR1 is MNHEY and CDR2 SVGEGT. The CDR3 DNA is TGTGCCAGCAGTTACTTCCCCGGGACCCGAGCTTTCTTT. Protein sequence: CASSYFPGTRAFF.

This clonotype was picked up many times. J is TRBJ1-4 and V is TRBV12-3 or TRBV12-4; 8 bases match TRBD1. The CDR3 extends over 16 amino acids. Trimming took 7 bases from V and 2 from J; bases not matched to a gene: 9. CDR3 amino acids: CASTPGQDPTNEKLFF. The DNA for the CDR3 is TGTGCCAGCACCCCGGGACAGGACCCCACTAATGAAAAACTGTTTTTT.

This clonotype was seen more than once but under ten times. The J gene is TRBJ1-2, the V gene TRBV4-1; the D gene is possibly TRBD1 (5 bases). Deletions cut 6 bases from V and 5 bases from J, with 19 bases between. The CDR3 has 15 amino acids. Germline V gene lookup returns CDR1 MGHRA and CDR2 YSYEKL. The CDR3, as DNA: TGCGCCAGCAGTCCGGGACTGACGGTGGATTATGGCTACACCTTC. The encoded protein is CASSPGLTVDYGYTF.